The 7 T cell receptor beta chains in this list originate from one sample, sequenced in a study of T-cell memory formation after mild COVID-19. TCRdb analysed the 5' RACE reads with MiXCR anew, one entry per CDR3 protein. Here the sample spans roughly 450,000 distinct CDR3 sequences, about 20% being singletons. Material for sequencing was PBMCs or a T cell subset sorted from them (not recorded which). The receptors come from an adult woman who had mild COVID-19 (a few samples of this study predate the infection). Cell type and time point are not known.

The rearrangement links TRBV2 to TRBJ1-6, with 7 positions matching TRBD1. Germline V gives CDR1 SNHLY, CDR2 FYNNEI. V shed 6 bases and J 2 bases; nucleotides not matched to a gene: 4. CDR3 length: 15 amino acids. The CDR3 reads CASREQGTYNSPLHF. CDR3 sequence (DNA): TGTGCCAGCAGGGAACAGGGGACCTATAATTCACCCCTCCACTTT.

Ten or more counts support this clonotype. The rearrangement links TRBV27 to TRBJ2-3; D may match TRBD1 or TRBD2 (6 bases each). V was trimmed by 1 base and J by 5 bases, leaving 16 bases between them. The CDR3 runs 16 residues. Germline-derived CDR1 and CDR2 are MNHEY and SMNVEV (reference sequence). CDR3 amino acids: CASSLYTGAKLDTQYF. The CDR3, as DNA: TGTGCCAGCAGTTTATATACGGGGGCGAAATTAGATACGCAGTATTTT.

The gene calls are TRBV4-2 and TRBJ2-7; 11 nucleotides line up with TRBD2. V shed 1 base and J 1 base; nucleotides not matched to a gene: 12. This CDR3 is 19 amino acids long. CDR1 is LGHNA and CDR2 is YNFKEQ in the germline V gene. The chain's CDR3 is CASSQALWLAGGGSYEQYF. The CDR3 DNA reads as TGTGCCAGCAGCCAAGCCCTGTGGCTAGCGGGAGGAGGTTCCTACGAGCAGTACTTC.

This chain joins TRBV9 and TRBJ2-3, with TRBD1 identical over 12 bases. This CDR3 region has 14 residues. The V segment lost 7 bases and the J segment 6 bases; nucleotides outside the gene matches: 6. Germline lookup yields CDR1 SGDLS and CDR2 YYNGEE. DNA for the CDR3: TGTGCCAGCGCCGGGACAGGGGGCGCGGATACGCAGTATTTT. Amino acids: CASAGTGGADTQYF.

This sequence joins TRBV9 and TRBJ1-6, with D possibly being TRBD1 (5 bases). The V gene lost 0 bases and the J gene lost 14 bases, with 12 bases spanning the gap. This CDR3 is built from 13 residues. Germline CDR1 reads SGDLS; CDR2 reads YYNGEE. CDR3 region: CASSVDSGGALHF. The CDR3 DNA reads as TGTGCCAGCAGCGTAGATAGTGGGGGAGCCCTCCACTTT.

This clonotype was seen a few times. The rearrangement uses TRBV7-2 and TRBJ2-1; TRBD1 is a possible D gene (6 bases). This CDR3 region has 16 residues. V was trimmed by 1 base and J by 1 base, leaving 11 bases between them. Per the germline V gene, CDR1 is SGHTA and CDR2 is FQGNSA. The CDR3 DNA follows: TGTGCCAGCAGCTTAGGGGGGACAAAGTCCTACAATGAGCAGTTCTTC. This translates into CASSLGGTKSYNEQFF.

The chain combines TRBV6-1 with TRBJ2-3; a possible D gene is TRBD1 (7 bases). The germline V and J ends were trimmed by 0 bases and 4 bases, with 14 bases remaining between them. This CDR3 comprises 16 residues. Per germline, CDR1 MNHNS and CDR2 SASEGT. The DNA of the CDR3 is TGTGCCAGCAGTGAAGCAAACAGGGGAGGTGCAGATACGCAGTATTTT. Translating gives CASSEANRGGADTQYF.